This TCR beta chain was identified in a study of blood T cell repertoires in COVID-19. Study in general: From T cells, B-cell-depleted T cells, or PBMCs came the material, which was cDNA or gDNA.

V dropped 4 bases and J dropped 1; count of bases not matched to a gene: 2. Germline-derived CDR1 and CDR2 are SNHLY and FYNNEI. The CDR3 contains 14 residues. The data were produced by immunoSEQ multiplex PCR, yet TCRdb's version contains in-frame clones alone and is incomplete. The sample consists of about 120,000 clones, 85% to 90% of them appearing once. Specimen: peripheral blood. This receptor was identified in a woman in her forties or fifties with acute or convalescent COVID-19. V gene TRBV2 combines with J gene TRBJ1-1; 8 nucleotides agree with TRBD1. For the CDR3, the DNA is TGTGCCAGCAGTGTCACAGGGGGGAACACTGAAGCTTTCTTT. As protein: CASSVTGGNTEAFF.